These 32 T cell receptor beta chains were sequenced from one sample in a study of cytomegalovirus exposure and HLA in healthy donors. Assay: immunoSEQ multiplex PCR; the TCRdb copy retains only in-frame clones and omits some. The sample includes fewer than 200,000 clones, 95% to 97% of them seen just once. The sample comprised PBMCs. These TCRs come from a woman between 18 and 30 years old in good health and CMV-seronegative.

This rearrangement joins TRBV27 to TRBJ1-5; 10 bases are shared with TRBD1. The CDR3 is made up of 17 amino acids. Germline CDR1 MNHEY, CDR2 SMNVEV (reference sequence). With V trimmed by 6 bases and J by 1 base, 9 bases remained unmatched. The CDR3 DNA reads TGTGCCAGCAGACCGGGACAGGGGAGGAGCAGCAATCAGCCCCAGCATTTT. This encodes CASRPGQGRSSNQPQHF.

This clone showed up just once. This chain uses TRBV7-2 with TRBJ1-5; no definite D call. The V gene lost 3 bases and the J gene lost 0 bases, with 6 bases spanning the gap. Germline V gene sequence: CDR1 SGHTA, CDR2 FQGNSA. The CDR3 extends over 14 amino acids. In DNA form, the CDR3 reads TGTGCCAGCAGCTTTAAGCATAGCAATCAGCCCCAGCATTTT. Encoded protein: CASSFKHSNQPQHF.

In DNA, the CDR3 is TGTGCTAGTGGTCCGGGACAGGACCTGAAACAGCCCCAGCATTTT. Encoded protein: CASGPGQDLKQPQHF. The chain carries TRBV12-5 and TRBJ1-5; 8 bases align to TRBD1. J gave up 7 bases and V 5 bases, and 10 bases lay outside the gene matches. CDR1 is LGHNT and CDR2 is FRNRAP in the germline V gene. The CDR3 is 15 amino acids.

This chain links TRBV18 with TRBJ2-5; 12 positions match TRBD2. The CDR3 is made up of 15 amino acids. V shed 6 bases and J 1 base; nucleotides not matched to a gene: 3. Germline V gene lookup returns CDR1 KGHSH and CDR2 LQKENI. The CDR3 protein is CASSGLAGLQETQYF. The CDR3, as DNA: TGTGCCAGCTCGGGACTAGCGGGCCTCCAAGAGACCCAGTACTTC.

The chain joins TRBV29-1 to TRBJ2-7, with D perhaps matching TRBD1 (5 bases). Trimming stripped 6 bases from V and 0 bases from J, with 21 bases between. CDR3 length: 16 residues. Germline V gene sequence: CDR1 SQVTM, CDR2 ANQGSEA. The CDR3 sequence: CSVSVPRRQGSYEQYF. The CDR3 nucleotides are TGCAGCGTCTCCGTCCCTCGGCGTCAGGGCTCCTACGAGCAGTACTTC.

This chain links TRBV2 with TRBJ2-3; possible D gene TRBD1, 6 bases. The CDR3 runs 13 residues. CDR1 is SNHLY and CDR2 is FYNNEI in the germline V gene. The V and J ends lost 11 bases and 4 bases respectively, with 16 bases between them. The CDR3 here is CADSLWGPDTQYF. DNA for the CDR3: TGTGCCGACAGCCTGTGGGGGCCAGATACGCAGTATTTT.

The chain carries TRBV7-2 and TRBJ2-7; 11 positions match TRBD2. J gave up 6 bases and V 3 bases, and 7 bases lay outside the gene matches. Looked up from germline, CDR1 is SGHTA and CDR2 is FQGNSA. This CDR3 is 15 amino acids long. CDR3 sequence reads: CASSFFSGGAVEQYF. CDR3 sequence (DNA): TGTGCCAGCAGCTTCTTTAGCGGGGGGGCGGTCGAGCAGTACTTC.

V is TRBV30 and J is TRBJ2-3; TRBD2 matches at 12 bases. The CDR3 has 16 residues. The germline CDR1 and CDR2 sequences are GTSNPN and SVGIG (reference sequence). V dropped 0 bases and J dropped 3; count of bases not matched to a gene: 4. DNA of the CDR3: TGTGCCTGGAGTGTACCAGGGACTAGCGGGACAGATACGCAGTATTTT. This sequence encodes CAWSVPGTSGTDTQYF.

V usage is TRBV19 and J usage is TRBJ2-1; possibly TRBD2 for D (6 bases). Germline V gives CDR1 LNHDA, CDR2 SQIVND (reference sequence). Trimming cost V 7 bases and J 0 bases, with 13 bases left between them. This CDR3 has 15 amino acids. In nucleotides, the CDR3 is TGTGCCAGTACCCTGAGCGGGTTCTCCTACAATGAGCAGTTCTTC. Protein: CASTLSGFSYNEQFF.

The rearrangement uses TRBV18 and TRBJ2-7; a possible D gene is TRBD1 (6 bases). The germline V and J ends were trimmed by 2 bases and 6 bases, with 8 bases remaining between them. Germline assignment: CDR1 KGHSH and CDR2 LQKENI. This CDR3 is 12 amino acids long. CDR3 amino acids: CASSPLQGEQYF. The CDR3 DNA reads as TGTGCCAGCTCACCATTACAGGGCGAGCAGTACTTC.

The CDR3 DNA sequence: TGTGCCAGCAGCGGGGGGGGCAGGTCCATATACACAGATACGCAGTATTTT. It translates to CASSGGGRSIYTDTQYF. V gene TRBV13 combines with J gene TRBJ2-3, with D perhaps TRBD2 (7 bases). V was pared by 5 bases and J by 2 bases, with 20 bases between. Germline V gene lookup returns CDR1 PRHDT and CDR2 FYEKMQ (reference sequence). The CDR3 has 17 amino acids.

The V gene is TRBV4-1, the J gene TRBJ1-4; D perhaps matches TRBD1 (5 bases). Trimming took off 0 bases at V and 4 bases at J, with 15 bases between the two ends. Germline V lookup: CDR1 MGHRA, CDR2 YSYEKL. The CDR3 covers 17 residues. This chain's CDR3 is CASSQDRRRGVNEKLFF. In DNA form, the CDR3 reads TGCGCCAGCAGCCAAGATCGTAGGAGGGGCGTTAATGAAAAACTGTTTTTT.

In its sample, this clone was seen once. V usage is TRBV9 and J usage is TRBJ2-1; 9 positions match TRBD1. V shed 0 bases, J shed 2 bases, and the junction held 3 bases outside the gene matches. Germline CDR1 and CDR2: SGDLS and YYNGEE. CDR3 length equals 16 residues. The CDR3 here is CASSVARDRAYNEQFF. In DNA, the CDR3 is TGTGCCAGCAGCGTAGCCCGGGACAGGGCCTACAATGAGCAGTTCTTC.

V is TRBV7-2 and J is TRBJ1-2, with D perhaps TRBD1 (5 bases). Germline V gene sequence: CDR1 SGHTA, CDR2 FQGNSA. Trimming took 1 base from V and 4 from J, leaving 13 bases between them. CDR3 length: 15 amino acids. The CDR3 here is CASSLEAAGPYGYTF. The CDR3 region has the DNA TGTGCCAGCAGCTTAGAGGCGGCAGGGCCCTATGGCTACACCTTC.

The chain combines TRBV19 with TRBJ2-1; 11 bases are a match to TRBD2. From germline, CDR1 is LNHDA and CDR2 SQIVND (reference sequence). The CDR3 has 17 residues. The V and J ends lost 5 bases and 0 bases, in that order; junction bases with no gene match: 6. This CDR3 reads CASSATSGASSYNEQFF. In DNA form, the CDR3 reads TGTGCCAGTAGTGCGACTAGCGGGGCCAGCTCCTACAATGAGCAGTTCTTC.

The J gene is TRBJ2-5, the V gene TRBV27; D is perhaps TRBD1 (6 bases). Germline assignment: CDR1 MNHEY and CDR2 SMNVEV (reference sequence). V dropped 6 bases and J dropped 4 bases, with 15 bases sitting between them. The CDR3 runs 14 residues. This CDR3 is CASRPTGTPETQYF. CDR3 DNA sequence: TGTGCCAGCAGACCCACAGGGACACCAGAGACCCAGTACTTC.

The V gene is TRBV5-5, the J gene TRBJ1-4; D remains ambiguous. Germline V gives CDR1 SGHKS, CDR2 YYEKEE (reference sequence). The CDR3 loop spans 16 amino acids. Trimming cost V 1 base and J 2 bases, with 12 bases left between them. Written as DNA, the CDR3 is TGTGCCAGCAGCTTGTCTTTGACAAGTACTAATGAAAAACTGTTTTTT. It translates to CASSLSLTSTNEKLFF.

The chain recombines TRBV13 with TRBJ2-5; TRBD1 matches at 11 bases. Looked up from germline, CDR1 is PRHDT and CDR2 is FYEKMQ (reference sequence). The CDR3 loop spans 15 amino acids. Unmatched junction bases numbered 7, after V lost 5 bases and J lost 5 bases. This chain's CDR3 is CASSKRTGGVETQYF. As DNA, the CDR3 is TGTGCCAGCAGCAAACGGACAGGGGGCGTGGAGACCCAGTACTTC.

The chain joins TRBV5-1 to TRBJ2-1, with TRBD2 matching 7 bases. This CDR3 is built from 16 residues. Germline values: CDR1 SGHRS, CDR2 YFSETQ. The J segment lost 4 bases and the V segment lost 0 bases, leaving 7 bases of the junction unmatched. CDR3 bases: TGCGCCAGCAGCTTGGTGTCGGGGGGAATTTACAATGAGCAGTTCTTC. Translated, it gives CASSLVSGGIYNEQFF.

The rearrangement joins TRBV4-3 to TRBJ2-2; 9 nucleotides agree with TRBD2. Germline assignment: CDR1 LGHNA and CDR2 YSLEER. V gave up 4 bases and J gave up 7 bases; unmatched junction bases: 7. The CDR3 sequence is 15 residues long. CDR3 DNA sequence: TGCGCCAGCAGCCCGCAGCGGGGGGTTCACGGGGAGCTGTTTTTT. This gives the protein CASSPQRGVHGELFF.

This chain connects TRBV7-8 to TRBJ2-7; TRBD1 aligns across 9 bases. CDR3 length: 16 amino acids. Germline loops: CDR1 SGHVS, CDR2 FQNEAQ. Losses at the gene ends were 0 bases for V and 2 bases for J; bases not matched to a gene: 5. As DNA, the CDR3 is TGTGCCAGCAGCTTAGCTTCAGGGGACAGGGCCTACGAGCAGTACTTC. Translated, it gives CASSLASGDRAYEQYF.

The rearrangement uses TRBV5-4 and TRBJ2-1, with TRBD2 as a possible D gene (6 bases). The CDR3 is 11 amino acids. Trimming took 4 bases from V and 7 from J, leaving 6 bases between them. Per the germline V gene, CDR1 is SGHNT and CDR2 is YYREEE (reference sequence). The CDR3 protein is CASSGGNEQFF. As DNA, the CDR3 is TGTGCCAGCAGCGGGGGGAATGAGCAGTTCTTC.

The chain is built from TRBV7-2 and TRBJ2-7; D might be TRBD1 (7 bases). Germline CDR1 and CDR2: SGHTA and FQGNSA. The CDR3 extends over 15 amino acids. Between the trimmed V and J ends, which lost 0 bases and 2 bases, there was a span of 11 bases. CDR3 residues: CASSLAGGTAYEQYF. Written as DNA, the CDR3 is TGTGCCAGCAGCTTAGCGGGCGGGACAGCCTACGAGCAGTACTTC.

The rearrangement uses TRBV15 and TRBJ2-2; 7 bases agree with TRBD1. V was pared by 2 bases and J by 4 bases, with 7 bases of the junction left unmatched. Germline CDR1 and CDR2: LNHNV and YYDKDF (reference sequence). The CDR3 totals 16 residues. DNA for the CDR3: TGTGCCACCAGCAGATACCCCGACAGGGCCACCGGGGAGCTGTTTTTT. Protein sequence: CATSRYPDRATGELFF.

The chain carries TRBV7-9 and TRBJ1-3; 9 bases agree with TRBD1. The V segment lost 3 bases and the J segment 4 bases; nucleotides outside the gene matches: 7. Germline CDR1 reads SEHNR; CDR2 reads FQNEAQ (reference sequence). The CDR3 has 16 residues. CDR3 sequence (DNA): TGTGCCAGCAGCTTTCCCTACGGGACAGGGGGAAACACCATATATTTT. Its translation: CASSFPYGTGGNTIYF. Variable domain in full (rest from reference TRBV7-9 and TRBJ1-3): DTGVSQNPRHKITKRGQNVTFRCDPISEHNRLYWYRQTLGQGPEFLTYFQNEAQLEKSRLLSDRFSAERPKGSFSTLEIQRTEQGDSAMYLCASSFPYGTGGNTIYFGEGSWLTVV.

The V and J genes are TRBV9 and TRBJ1-2; maybe TRBD1 (5 bases). The ends were cut back, 0 bases at V and 1 base at J, with 7 bases in the middle. The CDR3 covers 14 residues. CDR1 SGDLS and CDR2 YYNGEE come from the germline V gene. The CDR3, as DNA: TGTGCCAGCAGCGTAGGGGGCCTTAACTATGGCTACACCTTC. It yields the protein CASSVGGLNYGYTF. Combining the CDR3 with reference TRBV9 and TRBJ1-2 gives the whole variable domain DSGVTQTPKHLITATGQRVTLRCSPRSGDLSVYWYQQSLDQGLQFLIQYYNGEERAKGNILERFSAQQFPDLHSELNLSSLELGDSALYFCASSVGGLNYGYTFGSGTRLTVV.

This chain uses TRBV5-1 with TRBJ1-2, with unresolved D. CDR1 and CDR2 (germline): SGHRS, YFSETQ. V was pared by 1 base and J by 4 bases, with 8 bases between. The CDR3 extends over 13 amino acids. CDR3 amino acids: CASSLNSPYGYTF. The CDR3 DNA follows: TGCGCCAGCAGCTTGAACAGCCCCTATGGCTACACCTTC.

The chain has TRBV27 and TRBJ2-7; D is ambiguous. Germline CDR1 reads MNHEY; CDR2 reads SMNVEV (reference sequence). Trimming removed 6 bases at V and 7 bases at J, with 22 bases between. The CDR3 consists of 15 residues. The DNA of the CDR3 is TGTGCCAGCAGCAACCACGGTCTCAAAGAGAGAGAGCAGTACTTC. It encodes CASSNHGLKEREQYF.

The chain carries TRBV11-2 and TRBJ2-3; TRBD1 aligns across 8 bases. The CDR3 is 14 amino acids. CDR1 SGHAT and CDR2 FQNNGV come from the germline V gene. V lost 3 bases, J lost 6 bases, and 5 bases stayed unmatched. CDR3 nucleotides: TGTGCCAGCAGCTTTGGACAGGGTGTGGATACGCAGTATTTT. It translates to CASSFGQGVDTQYF.

The chain is built from TRBV9 and TRBJ2-1, with 9 bases aligning to TRBD1. Unmatched junction bases numbered 9, after V lost 3 bases and J lost 5 bases. Germline V gene lookup returns CDR1 SGDLS and CDR2 YYNGEE. The CDR3 runs 16 residues. The CDR3 sequence: CASSARAGTGNNEQFF. The CDR3 DNA reads TGTGCCAGCAGCGCTCGAGCCGGGACAGGGAACAATGAGCAGTTCTTC.

The chain couples TRBV7-2 to TRBJ2-7, with unresolved D. Deletions cut 4 bases from V and 1 base from J, with 8 bases between. The CDR3 loop spans 13 amino acids. Germline V gives CDR1 SGHTA, CDR2 FQGNSA. Here the CDR3 reads CASSSTDSYEQYF. The DNA of the CDR3 is TGTGCCAGCAGCTCTACAGATTCCTACGAGCAGTACTTC. The complete variable domain, with remaining parts taken from reference TRBV7-2 and TRBJ2-7, reads GAGVSQSPSNKVTEKGKDVELRCDPISGHTALYWYRQSLGQGLEFLIYFQGNSAPDKSGLPSDRFSAERTGGSVSTLTIQRTQQEDSAVYLCASSSTDSYEQYFGPGTRLTVT.

The rearrangement uses TRBV6-5 and TRBJ1-1; D is possibly TRBD1 (5 bases). CDR1 MNHEY and CDR2 SVGAGI come from the germline V gene. This CDR3 is 14 amino acids long. V was shortened by 0 bases and J by 3 bases, with 8 bases between the two germline ends. Written as DNA, the CDR3 is TGTGCCAGCAGTTACTCCCAGGGCTACACTGAAGCTTTCTTT. It codes for CASSYSQGYTEAFF.